The 20 T cell receptor beta chains below were found in one sample sequenced in a study of human T cells and chemical hapten exposure (dated by TCRdb to the early 2020s). The library was obtained by RACE. The run used a NextSeq 500. TCRdb ran its own pipeline on the public reads, namely fastp trimming at Q25 and MiXCR clone calling, and kept in-frame beta chains. Rows are unified per CDR3 protein, each entry keeping the most common DNA and genes. The sample records roughly 97,000 distinct CDR3 sequences, 25% to 30% of which are singletons. Approximately 10% of the sample comes from the top ten. The time point label, read with the paper, signifies: patch test 3, about 24 weeks after DPC sensitization. The treatment or condition label, read with the paper, signifies: therapeutic diphenylcyclopropenone sensitization with weekly scalp DPC. This material consisted of whole blood, taken in connection with sensitization to the hapten diphenylcyclopropenone (DPC). All receptors come from a man aged 35 to 55 with alopecia areata. Some clones in this sample may be carry-over from other donors' samples.

Sample share makes this clonotype medium-sized (0.01 to 0.1%). The chain links TRBV12-3 or TRBV12-4 to TRBJ2-5, with a weak D call TRBD2 (7 bases). The CDR3 extends over 12 amino acids. Between the trimmed V and J ends, which lost 5 bases and 9 bases, there was a span of 13 bases. In DNA form, the CDR3 reads TGTGCCAGCAGTCATCAGGGGAGGGCCCAGTACTTC. Amino acid sequence: CASSHQGRAQYF.

The rearrangement uses TRBV13 and TRBJ1-1; 12 bases align to TRBD1. The V gene's germline CDR1 is PRHDT and CDR2 FYEKMQ (reference sequence). The CDR3 has 16 residues. V lost 4 bases to trimming and J lost 5 bases; unmatched junction nucleotides: 8. The CDR3 DNA reads TGTGCCAGCAGCTCTAGGGACAGGGGGCGAAATACTGAAGCTTTCTTT. Translating it yields CASSSRDRGRNTEAFF.

The chain uses TRBV5-1 and TRBJ1-1; the match to TRBD1 covers 7 bases. Germline trimming cut 0 bases from V and 6 bases from J; bases unmatched to any gene: 5. CDR1 and CDR2 (germline): SGHRS, YFSETQ. The CDR3 spans 14 residues. CDR3 amino acids: CASSLGEGAAEAFF. The CDR3 DNA reads as TGCGCCAGCAGCTTGGGGGAGGGGGCCGCTGAAGCTTTCTTT.

This clonotype occurred a few times. This sequence joins TRBV28 and TRBJ2-4; D unresolved. The V end was cut by 5 bases, the J end by 1 base, with 9 bases between. The CDR3 is 14 amino acids. Germline V CDR1 and CDR2: MDHEN, SYDVKM. The CDR3 loop reads CASSPPRAKNIQYF. The CDR3 bases are TGTGCCAGCAGTCCCCCGAGGGCCAAAAACATTCAGTACTTC. Based on the CDR3 plus reference TRBV28 and TRBJ2-4, the full variable domain is DVKVTQSSRYLVKRTGEKVFLECVQDMDHENMFWYRQDPGLGLRLIYFSYDVKMKEKGDIPEGYSVSREKKERFSLILESASTNQTSMYLCASSPPRAKNIQYFGAGTRLSVL.

The chain carries TRBV20-1 and TRBJ2-5; possible D gene TRBD1, 5 bases. Germline V gives CDR1 DFQATT, CDR2 SNEGSKA (reference sequence). The CDR3 covers 13 residues. V was clipped by 6 bases and J by 13 bases, with 24 bases between them. CDR3 in amino acids: CSAPPAGAFGLYF. Written as DNA, the CDR3 is TGCAGTGCCCCCCCTGCTGGGGCATTCGGGTTGTACTTC.

This clonotype was observed a handful of times. V gene TRBV20-1 combines with J gene TRBJ1-2; D is unresolved. The CDR3 contains 13 residues. V lost 0 bases, J lost 8 bases, and 13 bases lay in between. Germline-derived CDR1 and CDR2 are DFQATT and SNEGSKA (reference sequence). CDR3 in DNA: TGCAGTGCTAGAGAGACAATTTTGGAAGGCTACACCTTC. This translates into CSARETILEGYTF.

The table lists this clonotype with a few counts. The chain carries TRBV9 and TRBJ2-7, with a tentative D call TRBD1 (6 bases). Germline V gene data show CDR1 as SGDLS and CDR2 as YYNGEE. The CDR3 sequence is 14 residues long. With 4 bases removed from V and 0 bases from J, the gap between germline ends came to 11 bases. The DNA for the CDR3 is TGTGCCAGCAGCCCCCGGGACACCTCCTACGAGCAGTACTTC. Its protein is CASSPRDTSYEQYF.

This clonotype was counted between two and nine times. This chain uses TRBV3-1 with TRBJ2-5, with TRBD2 as a possible D gene (5 bases). The V gene lost 1 base and the J gene lost 0 bases, with 6 bases spanning the gap. The CDR3 loop spans 14 amino acids. The V gene's germline CDR1 is LGHDT and CDR2 YNNKEL (reference sequence). CDR3 residues: CASSQAGYQETQYF. The CDR3 DNA reads TGTGCCAGCAGCCAAGCGGGATACCAAGAGACCCAGTACTTC.

This clonotype was detected only a few times. The rearrangement uses TRBV12-3 or TRBV12-4 and TRBJ2-1, with 7 bases matching TRBD1. The CDR3 runs to 15 residues. V shed 7 bases, J shed 1 base, and the junction held 7 bases outside the gene matches. The CDR3 nucleotides read TGTGCCAGCAACCCGACAGGGTTGTCCTACAATGAGCAGTTCTTC. This codes for CASNPTGLSYNEQFF.

This clonotype was recorded a few times. The rearrangement uses TRBV6-1 and TRBJ2-6; 11 bases match TRBD2. Germline CDR1 and CDR2: MNHNS and SASEGT. V was pared by 7 bases and J by 1 base, with 9 bases of the junction left unmatched. CDR3 length: 18 amino acids. CDR3 sequence reads: CASKAGLAEGSGANVLTF. In DNA, the CDR3 is TGTGCCAGCAAGGCGGGACTAGCGGAAGGATCTGGGGCCAACGTCCTGACTTTC.

The table lists this clonotype with a few counts. V gene TRBV6-6 combines with J gene TRBJ1-1; D gene ambiguous. CDR1 is MNHNY and CDR2 is SVGAGI in the germline V gene (reference sequence). V was trimmed by 0 bases and J by 7 bases, leaving 6 bases between them. The CDR3 is 12 residues long. CDR3 loop: CASSYSMGEAFF. Written as DNA, the CDR3 is TGTGCCAGCAGTTACTCGATGGGTGAAGCTTTCTTT.

V usage is TRBV27 and J usage is TRBJ1-2; perhaps TRBD1 as D (5 bases). Trimming cost V 3 bases and J 2 bases, with 10 bases left between them. CDR1 is MNHEY, CDR2 SMNVEV, per germline (reference sequence). The CDR3 is 14 residues long. In DNA, the CDR3 is TGTGCCAGCAGTTTCGTGGGGCAGAACTATGGCTACACCTTC. It is translated as CASSFVGQNYGYTF.

This clonotype came up a few times. The rearrangement links TRBV20-1 to TRBJ1-1, with 7 bases that match TRBD1. This CDR3 has 12 amino acids. Germline V CDR1 and CDR2: DFQATT, SNEGSKA (reference sequence). After removal of 6 bases from V and 5 bases from J, the junction contained 6 bases not matched to a gene. The CDR3 reads CSAKATGTEAFF. CDR3 DNA sequence: TGCAGTGCCAAGGCGACAGGGACTGAAGCTTTCTTT.

V gene TRBV9 combines with J gene TRBJ1-1, with 11 bases that match TRBD1. J lost 10 bases, V lost 0 bases, and 5 bases had no gene match. CDR1 and CDR2 (germline): SGDLS, YYNGEE. This CDR3 has 14 amino acids. This CDR3 is CASSVAGQGARAFF. The CDR3, as DNA: TGTGCCAGCAGCGTAGCTGGACAGGGGGCTCGAGCTTTCTTT.

The chain employs TRBV28 and TRBJ2-5; 9 nucleotides agree with TRBD2. CDR3 length: 15 residues. Germline V CDR1 and CDR2: MDHEN, SYDVKM. Trimming cost V 5 bases and J 4 bases; bases outside gene matches: 8. Here the CDR3 reads CASSLLAGSRETQYF. CDR3 coding DNA: TGTGCCAGCAGTCTGCTAGCGGGATCGAGAGAGACCCAGTACTTC.

The V call is TRBV20-1, the J call TRBJ2-3; D might be TRBD1 (6 bases). Germline V gene sequence: CDR1 DFQATT, CDR2 SNEGSKA (reference sequence). Trimming took 5 bases from V and 4 from J, leaving 16 bases between them. The CDR3 consists of 14 residues. CDR3 DNA: TGCAGTGCTGAAAACAGGGATTTTCCAGATACGCAGTATTTT. This encodes CSAENRDFPDTQYF.

The chain recombines TRBV20-1 with TRBJ2-3; TRBD2 aligns across 7 bases. This CDR3 spans 17 amino acids. From germline, CDR1 is DFQATT and CDR2 SNEGSKA (reference sequence). J was trimmed by 0 bases and V by 0 bases; bases with no gene match: 9. The CDR3 region has the DNA TGCAGTGCTAGAGATCCGGGAGGCCCCACTAGCACAGATACGCAGTATTTT. This codes for CSARDPGGPTSTDTQYF.

This clonotype came up a few times. The rearrangement links TRBV12-3 or TRBV12-4 to TRBJ2-3; possibly TRBD2 for D (5 bases). The CDR3 spans 14 residues. The V end was cut by 1 base, the J end by 4 bases, with 9 bases between. CDR3 sequence: CASSLGGAADTQYF. The CDR3, as DNA: TGTGCCAGCAGTTTAGGGGGAGCGGCAGATACGCAGTATTTT.

This clonotype was picked up many times. The chain is built from TRBV28 and TRBJ2-3; maybe TRBD2 (7 bases). The germline gives CDR1 MDHEN, CDR2 SYDVKM. V lost 3 bases, J lost 1 base, and 14 bases lay in between. The CDR3 has 16 residues. CDR3 nucleotide sequence: TGTGCCAGCAGTTTTATTCGCGGGGGCCGCACAGATACGCAGTATTTT. It translates to CASSFIRGGRTDTQYF.

V gene TRBV3-1 combines with J gene TRBJ2-5; 9 nucleotides align to TRBD1. Germline V CDR1 and CDR2: LGHDT, YNNKEL (reference sequence). V gave up 2 bases and J gave up 5 bases; unmatched junction bases: 3. This CDR3 comprises 14 residues. The CDR3: CASSQWTGEETQYF. In nucleotides, the CDR3 is TGTGCCAGCAGCCAATGGACAGGGGAGGAGACCCAGTACTTC.